Listed below are T cell receptor beta chains from one sample, sequenced in a study of cytomegalovirus exposure and HLA in healthy donors. Profiled with immunoSEQ multiplex PCR; TCRdb holds only in-frame clones, not every one. This sample yields about 120,000 clones, of which about 88% are seen a single time; 4% to 5.5% belongs to the top ten. Sequences were obtained from PBMCs. The receptors here all came from a man in his late teens or twenties in good health and CMV-seropositive. CDR3s include the opening cysteine and the closing phenylalanine or tryptophan. D genes are given only for firm matches. Some rows mark clone size as missing; the rest say once, few, many or name a class of expanded clone.

cdr3_nt cdr3_aa j_call v_call d_call clone_size
TGTGCCAGCAGCCTAGCGGGGGGTCAAGAGACCCAGTACTTC CASSLAGGQETQYF TRBJ2-5 TRBV7-9 TRBD2 .
TGTGCCAGCAGCTTAGGACAGGTGGATGGCTACACCTTC CASSLGQVDGYTF TRBJ1-2 TRBV7-9 . .
TGCGCCAGCAGCCAAGAACAGGGTATGGGTGGCTACACCTTC CASSQEQGMGGYTF TRBJ1-2 TRBV4-1 . .
TGTGCCAGCAGCCGGGGGACTCCAATCCACAGTGGGCAGTTCTTC CASSRGTPIHSGQFF TRBJ2-1 TRBV7-9 . .
TGTGCCAGCACCGACAGGGGTTGGGGAAATCAGCCCCAGCATTTT CASTDRGWGNQPQHF TRBJ1-5 TRBV6-1 TRBD1 .
TGTGCCAGCAGTCCCAATTTCAGCGTTAACTATGGCTACACCTTC CASSPNFSVNYGYTF TRBJ1-2 TRBV27 . .
TGCAGCGTTAGGGGAGGCTCCAATCAGCCCCAGCATTTT CSVRGGSNQPQHF TRBJ1-5 TRBV29-1 . .
TGTGCCAGCAGCACCCGCCCTATCGACGAGCAGTACTTC CASSTRPIDEQYF TRBJ2-7 TRBV7-2 . .
TGTGCCAGCAGCTTAGTTCAGGGGGCGATCTATCCTACACCCCTCCACTTT CASSLVQGAIYPTPLHF TRBJ1-6 TRBV7-2 TRBD1 .
TGTGCCAGCAGTTACGCGAGTGAAAAACTGTTTTTT CASSYASEKLFF TRBJ1-4 TRBV6-6 . .
TGTGCCAGCAGCTTGAGATTGACTAGCGGGTACGAGCAGTACTTC CASSLRLTSGYEQYF TRBJ2-7 TRBV5-4 TRBD2 .
TGTGCCAGCAGTTACTCGAACGGGAACACTGAAGCTTTCTTT CASSYSNGNTEAFF TRBJ1-1 TRBV6-5 . .
TGTGCCTCCGGGTGGGGAGAGCCCCAGCATTTT CASGWGEPQHF TRBJ1-5 TRBV19 . .
TGTGCCAGCTCCCCGGGACAGGAGACGAATGAAAAACTGTTTTTT CASSPGQETNEKLFF TRBJ1-4 TRBV18 TRBD1 .
TGTGCCAGCAGGCGTTCCCCCCTAGAGCGGGGTAGAACAGATACGCAGTATTTT CASRRSPLERGRTDTQYF TRBJ2-3 TRBV27 TRBD2 .
TGTGCCAGCTCGGGTACGGGGAACTATGGCTACACCTTC CASSGTGNYGYTF TRBJ1-2 TRBV6-1 . .
TGTGCCAGCAGCCCACAGCGGGTAGCTGACACAGATACGCAGTATTTT CASSPQRVADTDTQYF TRBJ2-3 TRBV7-9 . .
TGTGCCAGCAGTGTTGCTAGCGGGGGGGGCACCGGGGAGCTGTTTTTT CASSVASGGGTGELFF TRBJ2-2 TRBV2 TRBD2 .
TGTGCCACCAGCAGAGGCGCTGCAGATACGCAGTATTTT CATSRGAADTQYF TRBJ2-3 TRBV15 . .
TGTGCCAGCAGTGGGAGGACAGGTTCTGGAAACACCATATATTTT CASSGRTGSGNTIYF TRBJ1-3 TRBV2 TRBD1 .
TGCGCCAGCCCCCGGGTCCGTAGGGATACGCAGTATTTT CASPRVRRDTQYF TRBJ2-3 TRBV4-3 . .
TGTGCCAGCAGCCCCCGGGACAGGGATAACTATGGCTACACCTTC CASSPRDRDNYGYTF TRBJ1-2 TRBV13 TRBD1 .
TGTGCCAGCAGCCAAGATGGGGAGGGGGTAGGTGAAAAACTGTTTTTT CASSQDGEGVGEKLFF TRBJ1-4 TRBV4-2 . .
TGTGCCAGCAGCCCAGGACAGGGCGCCTACGAGCAGTACTTC CASSPGQGAYEQYF TRBJ2-7 TRBV5-4 TRBD1 few
TGTGCCAGCAGTGGTACCAGGGGACACCAAAACTATGGCTACACCTTC CASSGTRGHQNYGYTF TRBJ1-2 TRBV6-1 . .
TGTGCCAGCCACTTCGGAAACACCATATATTTT CASHFGNTIYF TRBJ1-3 TRBV6-5 . .
TGTGCCAGCAGCGGCATGACAGGGAGCGTCTACGAGCAGTACTTC CASSGMTGSVYEQYF TRBJ2-7 TRBV9 TRBD1 .
TGTGCCAGCAGTGCCCAGGGGACCGAGCAGTACTTC CASSAQGTEQYF TRBJ2-7 TRBV2 . .
TGTGCCAGCAATCGGGGGATTCATCAGCCCCAGCATTTT CASNRGIHQPQHF TRBJ1-5 TRBV28 . .
TGTGCCAGCAGCATCCTACGACAGGCTCTCTTGCAGCAGTTCTTC CASSILRQALLQQFF TRBJ2-1 TRBV7-9 . .
TGTGCCAGCAGCCCTCGGACAGAGTACAATGAGCAGTTCTTC CASSPRTEYNEQFF TRBJ2-1 TRBV7-9 . .
TGTGCCAGTAGCCCGACAGGGTATGGCAATCAGCCCCAGCATTTT CASSPTGYGNQPQHF TRBJ1-5 TRBV19 TRBD1 .
TGCGCCAGCAGCCAGGCAGGACTAAATCAGCCCCAGCATTTT CASSQAGLNQPQHF TRBJ1-5 TRBV4-1 . .
TGTGCCACGTCTCCCGGAGAGGGACAGGGAGGAGATACGCAGTATTTT CATSPGEGQGGDTQYF TRBJ2-3 TRBV6-4 TRBD1 .
TGTGCCAGCAGCCAAGGTGGGGCGCAGTACTTC CASSQGGAQYF TRBJ2-7 TRBV14 . .
TGTGCCAGCAGCTTAGATGTCAGGTCCCCGCGGGACGGCTTGTCGTACGAGCAGTACTTC CASSLDVRSPRDGLSYEQYF TRBJ2-7 TRBV11-2 . .
TGTGCCAGCAGCATCCGACCGGGACTAGCGAACACCGGGGAGCTGTTTTTT CASSIRPGLANTGELFF TRBJ2-2 TRBV11-2 TRBD2 .
TGTGCCAGCAGTGATATTCTACTAAACGAGCAGTACTTC CASSDILLNEQYF TRBJ2-7 TRBV6-1 . .
TGTGCCAGCAGCTTAGACCGCTCCTATAATTCACCCCTCCACTTT CASSLDRSYNSPLHF TRBJ1-6 TRBV11-2 . .